This T cell receptor beta chain was captured in a study of blood T cell repertoires in COVID-19. Background on the study: The study drew acute and convalescent COVID-19 samples from the United States, Italy and Spain. The analysed material was cDNA or gDNA that came from T cells, B-cell-depleted T cells, or PBMCs.

The CDR3 has 14 residues. Germline V gene sequence: CDR1 SNHLY, CDR2 FYNNEI. Losses at the gene ends were 7 bases for V and 1 base for J; bases not matched to a gene: 7. Per the original methods: For nucleated cells, counts were estimated from reference gene primer amplification. Libraries were prepared by immunoSEQ multiplex PCR; TCRdb keeps only in-frame clonotypes and omits some of them. V and J calls and clone size come straight from that table; D and trimming were deduced from the DNA. This repertoire shows roughly 330,000 clones, 89% found once; its top ten account for under 8%. V gene TRBV2 combines with J gene TRBJ2-7; 7 positions match TRBD1. Sequencing was performed on peripheral blood. The receptor's source is a man aged 18 to 29 who had recovered from COVID-19. The CDR3 DNA reads as TGTGCCAGCATTGATGGCAGGGGGTCCTACGAGCAGTACTTC. This sequence encodes CASIDGRGSYEQYF.